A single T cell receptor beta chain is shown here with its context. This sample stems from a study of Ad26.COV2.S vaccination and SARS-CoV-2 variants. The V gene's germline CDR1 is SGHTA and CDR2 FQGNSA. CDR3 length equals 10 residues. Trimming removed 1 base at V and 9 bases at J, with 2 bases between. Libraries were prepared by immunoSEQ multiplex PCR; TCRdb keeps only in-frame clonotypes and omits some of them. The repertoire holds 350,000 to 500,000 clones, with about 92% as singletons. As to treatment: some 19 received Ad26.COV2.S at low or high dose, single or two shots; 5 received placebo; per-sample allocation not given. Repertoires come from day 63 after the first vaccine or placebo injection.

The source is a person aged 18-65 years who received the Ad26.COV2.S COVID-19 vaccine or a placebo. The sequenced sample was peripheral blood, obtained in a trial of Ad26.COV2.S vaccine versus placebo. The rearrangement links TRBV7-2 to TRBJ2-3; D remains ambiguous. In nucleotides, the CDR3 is TGTGCCAGCAGCTTAGAAACGCAGTATTTT. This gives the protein CASSLETQYF.